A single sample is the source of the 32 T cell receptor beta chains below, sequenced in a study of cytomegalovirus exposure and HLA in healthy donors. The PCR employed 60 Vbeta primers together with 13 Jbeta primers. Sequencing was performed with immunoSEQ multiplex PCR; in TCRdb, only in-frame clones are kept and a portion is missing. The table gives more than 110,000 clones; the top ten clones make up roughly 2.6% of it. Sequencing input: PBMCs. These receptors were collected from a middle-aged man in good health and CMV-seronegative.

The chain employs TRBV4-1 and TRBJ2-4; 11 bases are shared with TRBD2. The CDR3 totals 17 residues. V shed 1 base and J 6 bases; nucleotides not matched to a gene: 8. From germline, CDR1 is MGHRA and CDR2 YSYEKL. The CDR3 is CASSQAGTSGSGNIQYF. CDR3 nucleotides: TGCGCCAGCAGCCAAGCCGGGACTAGCGGCTCAGGAAACATTCAGTACTTC.

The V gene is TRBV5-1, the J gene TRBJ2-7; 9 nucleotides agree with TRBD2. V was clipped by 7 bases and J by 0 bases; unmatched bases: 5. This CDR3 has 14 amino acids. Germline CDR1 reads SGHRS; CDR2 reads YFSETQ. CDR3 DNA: TGCGCCAGCGCAAGCGGGGGGCGCTCCTACGAGCAGTACTTC. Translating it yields CASASGGRSYEQYF.

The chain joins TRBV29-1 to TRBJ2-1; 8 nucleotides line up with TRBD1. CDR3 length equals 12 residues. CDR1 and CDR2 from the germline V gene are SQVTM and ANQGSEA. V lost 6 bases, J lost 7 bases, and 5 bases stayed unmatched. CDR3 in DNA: TGCAGCGTGGACAGGGTAGGGAATGAGCAGTTCTTC. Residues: CSVDRVGNEQFF.

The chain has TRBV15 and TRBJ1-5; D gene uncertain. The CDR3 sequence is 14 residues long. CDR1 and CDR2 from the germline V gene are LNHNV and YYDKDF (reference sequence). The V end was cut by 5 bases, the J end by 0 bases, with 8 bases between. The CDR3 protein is CATSPQNSNQPQHF. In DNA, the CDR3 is TGTGCCACCAGCCCACAGAATAGCAATCAGCCCCAGCATTTT.

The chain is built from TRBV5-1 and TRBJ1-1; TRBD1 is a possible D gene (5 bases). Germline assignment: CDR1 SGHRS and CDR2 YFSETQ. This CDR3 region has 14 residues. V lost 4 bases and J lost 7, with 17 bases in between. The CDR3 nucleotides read TGCGCCAGCAGCCTGGAAAGTAACGGGGGTGAAGCTTTCTTT. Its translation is CASSLESNGGEAFF.

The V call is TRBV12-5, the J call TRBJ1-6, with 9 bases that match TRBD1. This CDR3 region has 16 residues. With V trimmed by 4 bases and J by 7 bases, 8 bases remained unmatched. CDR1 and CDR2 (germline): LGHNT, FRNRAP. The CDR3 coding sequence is TGTGCTAGTGGTTCCGGGACAGGGATGAAGAATTCACCCCTCCACTTT. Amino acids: CASGSGTGMKNSPLHF.

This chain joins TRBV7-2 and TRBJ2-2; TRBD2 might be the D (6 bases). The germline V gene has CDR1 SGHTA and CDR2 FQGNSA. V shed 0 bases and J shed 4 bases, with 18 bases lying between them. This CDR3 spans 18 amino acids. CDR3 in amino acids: CASSLAILTSASTGELFF. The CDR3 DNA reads TGTGCCAGCAGCTTAGCGATCCTGACTAGTGCGAGCACCGGGGAGCTGTTTTTT.

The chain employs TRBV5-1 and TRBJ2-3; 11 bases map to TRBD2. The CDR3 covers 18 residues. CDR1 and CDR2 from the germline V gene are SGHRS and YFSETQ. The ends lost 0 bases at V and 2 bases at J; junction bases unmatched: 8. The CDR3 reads CASSLGLLAGALTDTQYF. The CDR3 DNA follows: TGCGCCAGCAGCTTGGGGTTACTAGCGGGGGCCCTCACAGATACGCAGTATTTT.

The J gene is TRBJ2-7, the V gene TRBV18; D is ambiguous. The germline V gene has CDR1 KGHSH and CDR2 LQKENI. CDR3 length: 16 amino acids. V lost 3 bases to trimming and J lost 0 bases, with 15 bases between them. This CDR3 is CASSPGGRKSSYEQYF. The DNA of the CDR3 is TGTGCCAGCTCACCTGGCGGCCGCAAAAGCTCCTACGAGCAGTACTTC.

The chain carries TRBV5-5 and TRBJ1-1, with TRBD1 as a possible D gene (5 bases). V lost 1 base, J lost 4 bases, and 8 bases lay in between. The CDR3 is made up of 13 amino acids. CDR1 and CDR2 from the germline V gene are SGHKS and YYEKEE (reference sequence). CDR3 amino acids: CASSLLGGTEAFF. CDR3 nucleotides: TGTGCCAGCAGCTTGTTGGGGGGCACTGAAGCTTTCTTT. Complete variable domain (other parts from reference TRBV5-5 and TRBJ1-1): DAGVTQSPTHLIKTRGQQVTLRCSPISGHKSVSWYQQVLGQGPQFIFQYYEKEERGRGNFPDRFSARQFPNYSSELNVNALLLGDSALYLCASSLLGGTEAFFGQGTRLTVV.

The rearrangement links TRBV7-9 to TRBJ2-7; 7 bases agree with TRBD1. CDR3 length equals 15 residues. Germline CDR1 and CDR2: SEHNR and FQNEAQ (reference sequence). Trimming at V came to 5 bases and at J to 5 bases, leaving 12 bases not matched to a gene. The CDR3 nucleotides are TGTGCCAGCAGCCGCTCGGGACAGAATAGTAACGAGCAGTACTTC. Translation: CASSRSGQNSNEQYF. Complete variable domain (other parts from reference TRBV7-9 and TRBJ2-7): DTGVSQNPRHKITKRGQNVTFRCDPISEHNRLYWYRQTLGQGPEFLTYFQNEAQLEKSRLLSDRFSAERPKGSFSTLEIQRTEQGDSAMYLCASSRSGQNSNEQYFGPGTRLTVT.

In DNA, the CDR3 is TGTGCCAGCAGCCAGGCCCCTGGGCTAACCTACGAGCAGTACTTC. As protein: CASSQAPGLTYEQYF. The rearrangement uses TRBV7-6 and TRBJ2-7; D uncertain. The length of the CDR3 is 15 residues. V was trimmed by 5 bases and J by 2 bases, leaving 16 bases between them. The germline CDR1 and CDR2 sequences are SGHVS and FNYEAQ. Combining the CDR3 with reference TRBV7-6 and TRBJ2-7 gives the whole variable domain GAGVSQSPRYKVTKRGQDVALRCDPISGHVSLYWYRQALGQGPEFLTYFNYEAQQDKSGLPNDRFSAERPEGSISTLTIQRTEQRDSAMYRCASSQAPGLTYEQYFGPGTRLTVT.

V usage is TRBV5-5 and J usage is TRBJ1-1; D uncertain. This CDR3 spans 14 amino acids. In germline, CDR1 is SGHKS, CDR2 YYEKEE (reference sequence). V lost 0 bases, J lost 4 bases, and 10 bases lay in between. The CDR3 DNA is TGTGCCAGCAGCTTGGACCGGGCGGGCACTGAAGCTTTCTTT. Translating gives CASSLDRAGTEAFF.

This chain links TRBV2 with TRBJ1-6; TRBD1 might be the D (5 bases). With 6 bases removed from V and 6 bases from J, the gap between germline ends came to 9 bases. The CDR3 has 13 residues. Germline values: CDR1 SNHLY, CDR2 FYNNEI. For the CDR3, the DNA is TGTGCCAGCAGGACAGATTTTAATTCACCCCTCCACTTT. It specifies CASRTDFNSPLHF.

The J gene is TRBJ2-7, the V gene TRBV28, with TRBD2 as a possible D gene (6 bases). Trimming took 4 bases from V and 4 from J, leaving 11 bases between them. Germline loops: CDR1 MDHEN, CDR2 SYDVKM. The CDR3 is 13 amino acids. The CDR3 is CASSSGDLYEQYF. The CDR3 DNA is TGTGCCAGCAGTTCCGGGGACTTGTACGAGCAGTACTTC.

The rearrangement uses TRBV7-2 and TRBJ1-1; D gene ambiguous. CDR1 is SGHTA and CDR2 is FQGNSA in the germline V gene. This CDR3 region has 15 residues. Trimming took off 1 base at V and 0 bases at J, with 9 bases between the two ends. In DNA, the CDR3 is TGTGCCAGCAGCTTAGGTCGGGTGCTGAACACTGAAGCTTTCTTT. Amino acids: CASSLGRVLNTEAFF.

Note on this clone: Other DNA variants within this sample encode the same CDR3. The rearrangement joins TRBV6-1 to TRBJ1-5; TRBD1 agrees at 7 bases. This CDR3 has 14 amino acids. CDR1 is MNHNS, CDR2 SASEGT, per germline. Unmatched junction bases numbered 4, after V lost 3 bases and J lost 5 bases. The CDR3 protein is CASSDGTEYQPQHF. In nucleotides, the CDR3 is TGTGCCAGCAGTGACGGGACAGAGTATCAGCCCCAGCATTTT.

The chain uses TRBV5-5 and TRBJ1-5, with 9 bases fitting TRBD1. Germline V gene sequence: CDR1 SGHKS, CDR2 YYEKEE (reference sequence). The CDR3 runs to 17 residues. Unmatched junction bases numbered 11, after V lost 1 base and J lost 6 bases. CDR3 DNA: TGTGCCAGCAGCTTGCGGGGGGGACAGGGTGGCGTTCAGCCCCAGCATTTT. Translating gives CASSLRGGQGGVQPQHF. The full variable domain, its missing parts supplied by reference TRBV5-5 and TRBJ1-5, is DAGVTQSPTHLIKTRGQQVTLRCSPISGHKSVSWYQQVLGQGPQFIFQYYEKEERGRGNFPDRFSARQFPNYSSELNVNALLLGDSALYLCASSLRGGQGGVQPQHFGDGTRLSIL.

The CDR3 nucleotides are TGTGCCAGCAGCGTACCGGGACAGGGGGCCGGACAAGAGACCCAGTACTTC. Translated, it gives CASSVPGQGAGQETQYF. V is TRBV11-2 and J is TRBJ2-5; 12 nucleotides line up with TRBD1. CDR1 SGHAT and CDR2 FQNNGV come from the germline V gene. The length of the CDR3 is 17 residues. After removal of 5 bases from V and 2 bases from J, the junction contained 9 bases not matched to a gene.

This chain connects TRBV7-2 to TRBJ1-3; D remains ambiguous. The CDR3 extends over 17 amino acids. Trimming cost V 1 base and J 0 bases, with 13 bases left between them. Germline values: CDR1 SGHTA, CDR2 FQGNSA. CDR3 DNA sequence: TGTGCCAGCAGCTTAGGGGAGATGAGGAGCTCTGGAAACACCATATATTTT. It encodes CASSLGEMRSSGNTIYF.

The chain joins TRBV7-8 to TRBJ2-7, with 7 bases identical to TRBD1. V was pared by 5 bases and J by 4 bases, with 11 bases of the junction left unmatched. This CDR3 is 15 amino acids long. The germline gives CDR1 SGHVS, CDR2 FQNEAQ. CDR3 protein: CASSTRQGLFYEQYF. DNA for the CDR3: TGTGCCAGCAGCACACGACAGGGTTTATTTTACGAGCAGTACTTC. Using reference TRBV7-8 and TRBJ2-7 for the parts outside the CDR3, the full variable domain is GAGVSQSPRYKVAKRGQDVALRCDPISGHVSLFWYQQALGQGPEFLTYFQNEAQLDKSGLPSDRFFAERPEGSVSTLKIQRTQQEDSAVYLCASSTRQGLFYEQYFGPGTRLTVT.

The CDR3 sequence is CASSLGASDTQYF. The CDR3 nucleotides read TGTGCCAGCAGCTTGGGGGCCTCAGATACGCAGTATTTT. This rearrangement joins TRBV5-4 to TRBJ2-3; D uncertain. Germline lookup yields CDR1 SGHNT and CDR2 YYREEE (reference sequence). This CDR3 is 13 amino acids long. V was shortened by 0 bases and J by 4 bases, with 6 bases between the two germline ends. Using reference TRBV5-4 and TRBJ2-3 for the parts outside the CDR3, the full variable domain is ETGVTQSPTHLIKTRGQQVTLRCSSQSGHNTVSWYQQALGQGPQFIFQYYREEENGRGNFPPRFSGLQFPNYSSELNVNALELDDSALYLCASSLGASDTQYFGPGTRLTVL.

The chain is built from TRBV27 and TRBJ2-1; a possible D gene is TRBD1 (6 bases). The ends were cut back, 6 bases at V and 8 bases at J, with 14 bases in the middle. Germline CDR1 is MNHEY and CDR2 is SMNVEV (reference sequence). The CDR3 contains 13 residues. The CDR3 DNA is TGTGCCAGCAGGACAGCTGGGGGCCATGAGCAGTTCTTC. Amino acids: CASRTAGGHEQFF.

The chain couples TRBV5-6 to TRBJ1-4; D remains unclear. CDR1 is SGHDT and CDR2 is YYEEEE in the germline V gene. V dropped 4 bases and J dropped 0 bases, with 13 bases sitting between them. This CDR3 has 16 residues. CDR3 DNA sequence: TGTGCCAGCAGCATTCCGACCGGGACAACTAATGAAAAACTGTTTTTT. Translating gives CASSIPTGTTNEKLFF.

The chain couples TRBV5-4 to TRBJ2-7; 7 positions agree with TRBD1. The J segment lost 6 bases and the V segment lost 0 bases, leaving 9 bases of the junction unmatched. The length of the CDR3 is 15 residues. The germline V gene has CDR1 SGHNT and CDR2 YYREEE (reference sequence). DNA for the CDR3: TGTGCCAGCAGCTTGGGAGGGGGCGTAGAGGGCGAGCAGTACTTC. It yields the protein CASSLGGGVEGEQYF.

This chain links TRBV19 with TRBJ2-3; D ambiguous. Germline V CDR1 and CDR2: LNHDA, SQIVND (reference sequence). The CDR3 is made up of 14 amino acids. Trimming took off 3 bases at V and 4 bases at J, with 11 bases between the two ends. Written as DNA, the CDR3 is TGTGCCAGTAGTATTCGCGTTGCGTCAGATACGCAGTATTTT. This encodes CASSIRVASDTQYF.

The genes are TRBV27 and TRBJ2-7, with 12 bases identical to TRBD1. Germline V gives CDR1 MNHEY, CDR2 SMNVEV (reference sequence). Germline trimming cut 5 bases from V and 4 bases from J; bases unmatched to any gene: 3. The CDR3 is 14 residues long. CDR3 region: CASSMGQGAYEQYF. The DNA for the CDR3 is TGTGCCAGCAGTATGGGACAGGGGGCATACGAGCAGTACTTC.

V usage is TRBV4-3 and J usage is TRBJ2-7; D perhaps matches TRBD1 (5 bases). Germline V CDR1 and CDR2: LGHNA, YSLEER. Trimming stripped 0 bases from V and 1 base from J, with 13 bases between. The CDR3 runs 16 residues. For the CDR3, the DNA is TGCGCCAGCAGCCAAGAACGGGCAGGGCCTTCCTACGAGCAGTACTTC. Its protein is CASSQERAGPSYEQYF.

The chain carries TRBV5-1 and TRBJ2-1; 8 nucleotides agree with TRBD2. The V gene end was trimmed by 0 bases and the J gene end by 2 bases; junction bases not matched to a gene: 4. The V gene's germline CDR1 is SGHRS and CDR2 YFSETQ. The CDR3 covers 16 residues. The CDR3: CASSLAGGGTYNEQFF. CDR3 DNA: TGCGCCAGCAGCTTGGCCGGCGGGGGGACCTACAATGAGCAGTTCTTC.

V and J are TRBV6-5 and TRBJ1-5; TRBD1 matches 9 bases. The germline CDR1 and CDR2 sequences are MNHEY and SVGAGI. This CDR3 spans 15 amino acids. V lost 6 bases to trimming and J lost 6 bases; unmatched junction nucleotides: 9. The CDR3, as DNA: TGTGCCAGCAGAACCGGGACAGGGATGGGTCAGCCCCAGCATTTT. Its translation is CASRTGTGMGQPQHF.

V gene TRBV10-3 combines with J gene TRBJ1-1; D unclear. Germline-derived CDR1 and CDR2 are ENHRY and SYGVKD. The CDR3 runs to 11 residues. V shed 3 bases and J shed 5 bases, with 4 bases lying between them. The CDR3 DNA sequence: TGTGCCATCAGTGATCGGACTGAAGCTTTCTTT. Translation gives CAISDRTEAFF.

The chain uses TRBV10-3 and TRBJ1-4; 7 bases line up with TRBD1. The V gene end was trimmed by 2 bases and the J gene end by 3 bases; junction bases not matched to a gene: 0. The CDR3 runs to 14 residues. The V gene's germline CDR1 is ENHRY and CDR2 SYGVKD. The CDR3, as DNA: TGTGCCATCAGTGAGGGACAGGCTAATGAAAAACTGTTTTTT. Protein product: CAISEGQANEKLFF.